This T cell receptor beta chain derives from a study of T cell responses to AZD1222 COVID-19 vaccine. Broader study findings: Sampling captured repertoires only after the peak T cell response. Following two doses of AZD1222, Spike-specific TCR breadth and depth rose. White British people made up most donors, females outnumbered males, and clonal diversity was possibly underestimated.

Trimming removed 5 bases from V and 5 bases from J; junction bases left unmatched: 12. CDR3 length: 15 amino acids. Germline CDR1 reads SGHRS; CDR2 reads YFSETQ. Comment on this clone: Its antigen is as yet unknown.

Repertoires were generated with immunoSEQ multiplex PCR, while TCRdb's copy carries only in-frame clones and drops some. Seen here are almost 50,000 clones, roughly 80% observed once, and the top ten hold roughly 22%. The receptor comes from an adult in good health. This specimen consisted of peripheral blood, obtained on day 0 of MenACWY control vaccination. The chain combines TRBV5-1 with TRBJ1-1; 7 positions match TRBD1. CDR3 loop: CASRPQGVRGTEAFF. The CDR3 DNA sequence: TGCGCCAGCAGGCCGCAGGGGGTCCGTGGGACTGAAGCTTTCTTT.